The source of this TCR beta chain is a study of T cell repertoires in cytomegalovirus infection. On the study more broadly: Shared public TCR beta signatures pointed to both CMV infection and a matching HLA type. Notes on the study in general: Totalled public TCR beta family frequency picked out people who carried CMV plus the relevant HLA. There were HLA-C-restricted CMV-specific TCR beta clonotypes dominating the ex vivo response.

This CDR3 is built from 16 residues. Germline CDR1 and CDR2: MNHEY and SVGEGT. TCRdb re-derived calls from the reads in MiXCR, one entry per CDR3 protein. The data contain around 430,000 distinct CDR3 sequences, 40% to 50% of them singletons. To note about this clonotype: Its antigen is still unknown. Mismatch with germline at one junction end may stem from a read error.

The specimen was cultured PBMCs, collected from culture after CMV antigen stimulation. This clonotype was obtained from a human donor in good health (CMV status not recorded). Some clones in this sample may be carry-over from other donors' samples. V and J are TRBV6-2 or TRBV6-3 and TRBJ2-5; 8 bases line up with TRBD1. The CDR3 is CASSSHATGAGETQHF. The CDR3 DNA follows: TGTGCCAGCAGTTCCCACGCGACAGGGGCTGGGGAGACCCAGCACTTC.